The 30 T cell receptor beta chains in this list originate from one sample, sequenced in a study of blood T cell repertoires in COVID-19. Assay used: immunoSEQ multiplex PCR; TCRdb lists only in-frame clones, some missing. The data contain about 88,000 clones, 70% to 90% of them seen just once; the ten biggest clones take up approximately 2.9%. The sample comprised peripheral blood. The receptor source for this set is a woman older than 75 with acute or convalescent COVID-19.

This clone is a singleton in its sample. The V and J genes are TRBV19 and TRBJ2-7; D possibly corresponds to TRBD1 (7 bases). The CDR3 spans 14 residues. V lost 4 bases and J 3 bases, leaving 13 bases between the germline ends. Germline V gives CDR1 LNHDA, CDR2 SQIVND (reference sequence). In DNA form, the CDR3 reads TGTGCCAGTAGTAAGGAGGGGGCGAGCTACGAGCAGTACTTC. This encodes CASSKEGASYEQYF.

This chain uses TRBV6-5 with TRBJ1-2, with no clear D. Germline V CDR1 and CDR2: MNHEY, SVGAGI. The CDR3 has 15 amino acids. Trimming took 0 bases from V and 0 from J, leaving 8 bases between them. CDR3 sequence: CASSYSRETNYGYTF. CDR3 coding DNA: TGTGCCAGCAGTTACTCGCGGGAAACTAACTATGGCTACACCTTC.

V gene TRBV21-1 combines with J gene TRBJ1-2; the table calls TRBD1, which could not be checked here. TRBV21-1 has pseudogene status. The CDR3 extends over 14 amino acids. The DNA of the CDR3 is TGTGCCAGCAGGGGGCCAGGGAATAACTATGGCTACACCTTC. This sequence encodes CASRGPGNNYGYTF.

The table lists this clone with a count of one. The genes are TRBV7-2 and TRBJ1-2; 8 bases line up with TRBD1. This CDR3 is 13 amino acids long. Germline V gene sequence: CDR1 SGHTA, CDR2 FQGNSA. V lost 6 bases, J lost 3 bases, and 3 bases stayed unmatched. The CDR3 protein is CASRPTGDYGYTF. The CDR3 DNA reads TGTGCCAGCAGACCGACAGGGGACTATGGCTACACCTTC.

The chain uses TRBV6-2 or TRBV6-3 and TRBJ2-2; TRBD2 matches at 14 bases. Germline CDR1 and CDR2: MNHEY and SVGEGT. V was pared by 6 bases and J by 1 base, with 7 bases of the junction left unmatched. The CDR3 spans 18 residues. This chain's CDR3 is CASSPRTSGGRNTGELFF. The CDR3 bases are TGTGCCAGCAGCCCTCGGACTAGCGGGGGGCGGAACACCGGGGAGCTGTTTTTT.

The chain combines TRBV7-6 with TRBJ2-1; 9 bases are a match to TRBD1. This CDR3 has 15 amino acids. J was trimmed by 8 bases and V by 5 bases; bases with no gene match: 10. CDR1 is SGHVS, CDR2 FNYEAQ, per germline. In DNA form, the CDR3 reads TGTGCCAGCAGCCCAAGGACAGGGGTGGGGTATGAGCAGTTCTTC. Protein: CASSPRTGVGYEQFF.

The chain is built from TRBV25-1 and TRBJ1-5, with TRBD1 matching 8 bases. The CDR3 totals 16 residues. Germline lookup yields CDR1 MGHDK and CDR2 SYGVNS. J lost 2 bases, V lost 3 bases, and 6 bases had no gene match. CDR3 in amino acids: CASSDLGQGGNQPQHF. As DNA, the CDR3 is TGTGCCAGCAGTGACCTAGGACAGGGCGGCAATCAGCCCCAGCATTTT. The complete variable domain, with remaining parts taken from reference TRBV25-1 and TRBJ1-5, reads EADIYQTPRYLVIGTGKKITLECSQTMGHDKMYWYQQDPGMELHLIHYSYGVNSTEKGDLSSESTVSRIRTEHFPLTLESARPSHTSQYLCASSDLGQGGNQPQHFGDGTRLSIL.

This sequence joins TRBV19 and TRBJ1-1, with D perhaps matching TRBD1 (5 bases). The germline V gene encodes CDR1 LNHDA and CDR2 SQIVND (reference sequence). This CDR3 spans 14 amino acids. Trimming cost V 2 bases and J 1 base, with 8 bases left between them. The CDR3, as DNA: TGTGCCAGTAGTATAACAGGACAGAACACTGAAGCTTTCTTT. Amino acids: CASSITGQNTEAFF. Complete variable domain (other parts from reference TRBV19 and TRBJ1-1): DGGITQSPKYLFRKEGQNVTLSCEQNLNHDAMYWYRQDPGQGLRLIYYSQIVNDFQKGDIAEGYSVSREKKESFPLTVTSAQKNPTAFYLCASSITGQNTEAFFGQGTRLTVV.

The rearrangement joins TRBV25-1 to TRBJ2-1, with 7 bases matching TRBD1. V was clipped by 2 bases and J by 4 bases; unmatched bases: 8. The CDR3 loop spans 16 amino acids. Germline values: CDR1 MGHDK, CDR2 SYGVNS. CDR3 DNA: TGTGCCAGCAGTGAAGAGATCAGGGGGTATTACAATGAGCAGTTCTTC. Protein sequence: CASSEEIRGYYNEQFF.

The CDR3 loop is CASSGGGPLGSPLHF. DNA of the CDR3: TGTGCCAGCAGTGGAGGGGGCCCTTTAGGTTCACCCCTCCACTTT. V and J are TRBV25-1 and TRBJ1-6; 7 nucleotides align to TRBD1. This CDR3 contains 15 residues. Germline CDR1 is MGHDK and CDR2 is SYGVNS. V gave up 4 bases and J gave up 9 bases; unmatched junction bases: 9.

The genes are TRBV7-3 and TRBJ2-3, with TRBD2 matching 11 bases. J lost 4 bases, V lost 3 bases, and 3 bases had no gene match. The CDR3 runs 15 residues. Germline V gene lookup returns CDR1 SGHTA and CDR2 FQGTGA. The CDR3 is CASSLALAGADTQYF. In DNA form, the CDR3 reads TGTGCCAGCAGCTTGGCACTAGCGGGGGCAGATACGCAGTATTTT. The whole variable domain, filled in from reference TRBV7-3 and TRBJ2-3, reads GAGVSQTPSNKVTEKGKYVELRCDPISGHTALYWYRQSLGQGPEFLIYFQGTGAADDSGLPNDRFFAVRPEGSVSTLKIQRTERGDSAVYLCASSLALAGADTQYFGPGTRLTVL.

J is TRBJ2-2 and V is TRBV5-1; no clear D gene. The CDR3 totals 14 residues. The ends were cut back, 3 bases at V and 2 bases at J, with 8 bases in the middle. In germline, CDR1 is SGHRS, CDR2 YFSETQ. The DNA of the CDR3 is TGCGCCAGCAGCTCCGTGGCTAACACCGGGGAGCTGTTTTTT. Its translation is CASSSVANTGELFF.

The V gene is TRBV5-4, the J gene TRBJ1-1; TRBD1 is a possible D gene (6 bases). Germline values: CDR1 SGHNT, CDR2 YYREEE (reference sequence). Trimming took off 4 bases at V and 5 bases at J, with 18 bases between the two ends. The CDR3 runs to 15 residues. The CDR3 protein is CASSPPLGAGTEAFF. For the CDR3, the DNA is TGTGCCAGCAGCCCCCCTCTGGGGGCAGGGACTGAAGCTTTCTTT.

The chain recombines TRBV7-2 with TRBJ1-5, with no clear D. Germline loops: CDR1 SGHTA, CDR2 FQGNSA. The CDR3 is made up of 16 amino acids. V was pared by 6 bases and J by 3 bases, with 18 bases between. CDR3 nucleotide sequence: TGTGCCAGCAGTCCTGTCGTCGGGGATTACAATCAGCCCCAGCATTTT. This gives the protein CASSPVVGDYNQPQHF.

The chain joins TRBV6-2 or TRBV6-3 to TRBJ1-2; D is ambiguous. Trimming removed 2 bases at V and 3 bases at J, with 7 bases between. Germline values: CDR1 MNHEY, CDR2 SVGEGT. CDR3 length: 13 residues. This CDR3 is CASSYSGHYGYTF. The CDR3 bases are TGTGCCAGCAGTTACAGCGGGCACTATGGCTACACCTTC.

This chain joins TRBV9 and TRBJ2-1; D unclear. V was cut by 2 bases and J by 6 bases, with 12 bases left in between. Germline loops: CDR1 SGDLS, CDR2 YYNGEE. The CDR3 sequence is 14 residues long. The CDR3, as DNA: TGTGCCAGCAGCGTCGGTCCATCCGCCAATGAGCAGTTCTTC. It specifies CASSVGPSANEQFF.

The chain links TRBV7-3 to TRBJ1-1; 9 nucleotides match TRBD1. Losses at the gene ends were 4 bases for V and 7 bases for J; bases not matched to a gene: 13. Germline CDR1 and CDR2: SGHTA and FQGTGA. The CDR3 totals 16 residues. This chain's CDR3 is CASSSYGTGLTSEAFF. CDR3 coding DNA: TGTGCCAGCAGCTCCTACGGGACAGGGTTAACAAGTGAAGCTTTCTTT.

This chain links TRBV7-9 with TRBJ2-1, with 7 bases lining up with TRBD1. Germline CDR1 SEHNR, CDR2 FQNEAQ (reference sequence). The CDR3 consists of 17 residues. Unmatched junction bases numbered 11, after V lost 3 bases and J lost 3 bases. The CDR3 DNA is TGTGCCAGCAGCTTCCTAAAGTGGGACAGAATCTACAATGAGCAGTTCTTC. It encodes CASSFLKWDRIYNEQFF.

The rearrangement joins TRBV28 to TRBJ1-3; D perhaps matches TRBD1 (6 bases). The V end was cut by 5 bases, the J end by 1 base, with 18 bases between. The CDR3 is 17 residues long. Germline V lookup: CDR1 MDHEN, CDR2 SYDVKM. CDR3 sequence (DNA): TGTGCCAGCAGTCCCCCCCAGGGGCAAGGATCTGGAAACACCATATATTTT. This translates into CASSPPQGQGSGNTIYF.

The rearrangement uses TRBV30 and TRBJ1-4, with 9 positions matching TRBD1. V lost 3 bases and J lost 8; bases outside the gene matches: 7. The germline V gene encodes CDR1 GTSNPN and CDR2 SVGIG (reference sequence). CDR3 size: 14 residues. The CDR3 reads CAWSPGTGREKLFF. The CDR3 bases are TGTGCCTGGAGCCCCGGGACAGGGAGAGAAAAACTGTTTTTT.

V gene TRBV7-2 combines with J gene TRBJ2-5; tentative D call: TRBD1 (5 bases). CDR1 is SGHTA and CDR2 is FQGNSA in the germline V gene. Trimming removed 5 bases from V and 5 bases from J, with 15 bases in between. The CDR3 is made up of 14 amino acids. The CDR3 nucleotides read TGTGCCAGCAGCGAAAAGGGGAATACTGAGACCCAGTACTTC. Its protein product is CASSEKGNTETQYF.

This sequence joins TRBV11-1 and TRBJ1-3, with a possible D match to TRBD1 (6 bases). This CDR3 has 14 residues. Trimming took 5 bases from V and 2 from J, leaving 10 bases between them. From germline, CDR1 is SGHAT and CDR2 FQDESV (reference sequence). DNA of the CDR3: TGTGCCAGCAGCCCAACAGGGACTGGAAACACCATATATTTT. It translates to CASSPTGTGNTIYF.

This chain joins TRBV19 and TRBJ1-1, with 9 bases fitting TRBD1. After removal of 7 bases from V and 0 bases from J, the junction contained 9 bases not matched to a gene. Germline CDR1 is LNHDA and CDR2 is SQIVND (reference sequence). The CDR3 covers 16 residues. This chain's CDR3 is CASTPDRGLLNTEAFF. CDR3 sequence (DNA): TGTGCCAGTACCCCGGACAGGGGACTTTTGAACACTGAAGCTTTCTTT.

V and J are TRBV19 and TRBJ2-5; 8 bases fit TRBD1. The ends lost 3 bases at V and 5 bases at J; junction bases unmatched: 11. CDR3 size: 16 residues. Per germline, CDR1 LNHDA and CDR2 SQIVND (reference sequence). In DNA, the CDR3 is TGTGCCAGTAGTATTCTATACGACAGGGGAGACGAGACCCAGTACTTC. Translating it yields CASSILYDRGDETQYF.

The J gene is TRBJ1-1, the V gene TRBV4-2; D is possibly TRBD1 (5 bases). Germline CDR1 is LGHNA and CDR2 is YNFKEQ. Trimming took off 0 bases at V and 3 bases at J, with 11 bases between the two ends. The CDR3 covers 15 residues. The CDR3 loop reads CASSQDGRGDTEAFF. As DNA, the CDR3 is TGTGCCAGCAGCCAAGATGGGAGGGGAGACACTGAAGCTTTCTTT.

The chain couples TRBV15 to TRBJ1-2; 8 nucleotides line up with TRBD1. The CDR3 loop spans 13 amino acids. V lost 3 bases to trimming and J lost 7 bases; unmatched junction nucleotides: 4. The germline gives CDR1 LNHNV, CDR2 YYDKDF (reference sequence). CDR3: CATSRDRAAGYTF. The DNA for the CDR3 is TGTGCCACCAGCAGGGACAGGGCGGCTGGCTACACCTTC. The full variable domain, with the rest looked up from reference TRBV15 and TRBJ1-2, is DAMVIQNPRYQVTQFGKPVTLSCSQTLNHNVMYWYQQKSSQAPKLLFHYYDKDFNNEADTPDNFQSRRPNTSFCFLDIRSPGLGDTAMYLCATSRDRAAGYTFGSGTRLTVV.

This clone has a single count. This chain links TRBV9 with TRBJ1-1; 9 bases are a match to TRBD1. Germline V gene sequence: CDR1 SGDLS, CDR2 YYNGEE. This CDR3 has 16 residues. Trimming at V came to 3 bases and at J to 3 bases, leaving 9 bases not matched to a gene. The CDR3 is CASSEAGTGMYTEAFF. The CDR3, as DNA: TGTGCCAGCAGCGAGGCGGGGACAGGGATGTACACTGAAGCTTTCTTT.

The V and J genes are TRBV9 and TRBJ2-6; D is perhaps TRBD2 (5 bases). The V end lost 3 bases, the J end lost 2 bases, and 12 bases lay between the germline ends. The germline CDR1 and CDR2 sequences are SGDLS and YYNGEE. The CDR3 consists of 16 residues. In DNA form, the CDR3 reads TGTGCCAGCAGCGCAGCCCTCGGGGCTGGGGCCAACGTCCTGACTTTC. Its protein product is CASSAALGAGANVLTF.

The CDR3 region has the DNA TGTGCCAGCACCCATATGCCCGCGGGGTCACCCCTCCACTTT. Protein: CASTHMPAGSPLHF. The chain carries TRBV7-9 and TRBJ1-6; D call uncertain. This CDR3 spans 14 amino acids. V was trimmed by 7 bases and J by 10 bases, leaving 17 bases between them. Germline V lookup: CDR1 SEHNR, CDR2 FQNEAQ (reference sequence). Drawing the rest from reference TRBV7-9 and TRBJ1-6, the complete variable domain is DTGVSQNPRHKITKRGQNVTFRCDPISEHNRLYWYRQTLGQGPEFLTYFQNEAQLEKSRLLSDRFSAERPKGSFSTLEIQRTEQGDSAMYLCASTHMPAGSPLHFGNGTRLTVT.

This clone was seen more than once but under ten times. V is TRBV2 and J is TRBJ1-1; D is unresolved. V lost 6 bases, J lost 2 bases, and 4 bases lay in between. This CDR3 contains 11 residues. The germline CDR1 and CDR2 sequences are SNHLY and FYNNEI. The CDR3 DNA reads TGTGCCAGCAGCTTTAACACTGAAGCTTTCTTT. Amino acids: CASSFNTEAFF.